What follows is one TCR beta chain and its context. Tagging with unique molecular identifiers was applied to individual cDNA molecules. MiXCR was run by TCRdb on the 5' RACE reads, yielding one entry per CDR3 protein. The sample includes about 71,000 distinct CDR3 sequences, roughly 14% seen only once; the top ten take approximately 4%. This entry belongs to a study of early T cells in non-severe SARS-CoV-2 infection. Study-level information: Sequenced bulk RNA came from whole blood that was unsorted, and chains were unpaired.

V was shortened by 4 bases and J by 2 bases, with 16 bases between the two germline ends. CDR1 is MGHRA and CDR2 is YSYEKL in the germline V gene. The CDR3 length is 16 residues. This chain joins TRBV4-1 and TRBJ2-3; D is ambiguous. This TCR was sampled from an adult who was a healthcare worker with PCR-confirmed SARS-CoV-2 infection or an uninfected control (not recorded which). The sequenced sample was whole blood, obtained at baseline. CDR3 DNA: TGCGCCAGCAGCCTAACCCTGGCACGGAACACAGATACGCAGTATTTT. It is translated as CASSLTLARNTDTQYF.